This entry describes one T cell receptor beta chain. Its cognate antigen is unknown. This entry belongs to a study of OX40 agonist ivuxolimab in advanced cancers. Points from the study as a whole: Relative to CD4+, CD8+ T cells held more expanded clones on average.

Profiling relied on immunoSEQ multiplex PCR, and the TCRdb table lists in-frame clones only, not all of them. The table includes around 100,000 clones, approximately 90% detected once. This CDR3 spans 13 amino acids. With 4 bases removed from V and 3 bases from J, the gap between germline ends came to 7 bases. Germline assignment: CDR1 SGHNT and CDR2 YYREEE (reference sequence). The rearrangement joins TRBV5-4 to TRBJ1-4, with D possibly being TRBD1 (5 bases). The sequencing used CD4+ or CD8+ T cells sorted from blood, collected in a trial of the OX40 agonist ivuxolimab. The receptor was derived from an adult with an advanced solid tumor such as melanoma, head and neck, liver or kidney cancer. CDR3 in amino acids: CASSTGANEKLFF. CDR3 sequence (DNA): TGTGCCAGCAGCACGGGGGCTAATGAAAAACTGTTTTTT. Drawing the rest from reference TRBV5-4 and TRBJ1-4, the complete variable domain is ETGVTQSPTHLIKTRGQQVTLRCSSQSGHNTVSWYQQALGQGPQFIFQYYREEENGRGNFPPRFSGLQFPNYSSELNVNALELDDSALYLCASSTGANEKLFFGSGTQLSVL.